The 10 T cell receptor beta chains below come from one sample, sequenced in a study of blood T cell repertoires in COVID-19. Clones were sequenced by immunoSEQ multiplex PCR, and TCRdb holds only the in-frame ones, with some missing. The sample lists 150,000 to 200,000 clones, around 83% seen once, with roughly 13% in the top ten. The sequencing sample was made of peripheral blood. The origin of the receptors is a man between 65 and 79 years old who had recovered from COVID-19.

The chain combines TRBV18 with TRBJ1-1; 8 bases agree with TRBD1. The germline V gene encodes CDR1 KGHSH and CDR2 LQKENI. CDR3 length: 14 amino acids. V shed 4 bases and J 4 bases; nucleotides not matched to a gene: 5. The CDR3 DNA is TGTGCCAGCTCACTCTTGGACAGGGTCACTGAAGCTTTCTTT. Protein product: CASSLLDRVTEAFF.

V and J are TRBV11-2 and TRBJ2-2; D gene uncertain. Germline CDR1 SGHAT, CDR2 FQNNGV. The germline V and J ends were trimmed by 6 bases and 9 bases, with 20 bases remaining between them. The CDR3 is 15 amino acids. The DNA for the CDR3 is TGTGCCAGCAGTACCCGCAGGCCCTTACACCGGGAGCTGTTTTTT. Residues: CASSTRRPLHRELFF.

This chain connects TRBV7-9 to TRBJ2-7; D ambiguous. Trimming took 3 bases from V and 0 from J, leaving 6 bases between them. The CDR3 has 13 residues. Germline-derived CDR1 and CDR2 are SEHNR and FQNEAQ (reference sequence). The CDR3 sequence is CASSLYSSYEQYF. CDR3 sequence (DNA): TGTGCCAGCAGCTTGTACAGCTCCTACGAGCAGTACTTC. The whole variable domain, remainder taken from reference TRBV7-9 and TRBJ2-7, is DTGVSQNPRHKITKRGQNVTFRCDPISEHNRLYWYRQTLGQGPEFLTYFQNEAQLEKSRLLSDRFSAERPKGSFSTLEIQRTEQGDSAMYLCASSLYSSYEQYFGPGTRLTVT.

CDR3 in amino acids: CASSESGTSNQPQHF. In DNA, the CDR3 is TGTGCCAGCAGTGAATCAGGGACAAGCAATCAGCCCCAGCATTTT. V is TRBV25-1 and J is TRBJ1-5; possibly TRBD1 for D (6 bases). V lost 1 base, J lost 1 base, and 8 bases lay in between. CDR3 length equals 15 residues. Per germline, CDR1 MGHDK and CDR2 SYGVNS.

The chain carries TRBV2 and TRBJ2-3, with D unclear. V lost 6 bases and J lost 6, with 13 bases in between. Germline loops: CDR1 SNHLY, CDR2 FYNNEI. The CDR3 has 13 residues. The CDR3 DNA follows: TGTGCCAGCAGCGTTAATTCGGAGGATACGCAGTATTTT. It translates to CASSVNSEDTQYF.

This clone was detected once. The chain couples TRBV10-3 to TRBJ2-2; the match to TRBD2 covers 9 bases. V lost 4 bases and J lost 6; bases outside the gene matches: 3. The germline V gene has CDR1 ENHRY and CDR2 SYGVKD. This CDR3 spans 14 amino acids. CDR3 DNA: TGTGCCATCAGTGGTCTAGCGGGATCCGGGGAGCTGTTTTTT. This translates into CAISGLAGSGELFF.

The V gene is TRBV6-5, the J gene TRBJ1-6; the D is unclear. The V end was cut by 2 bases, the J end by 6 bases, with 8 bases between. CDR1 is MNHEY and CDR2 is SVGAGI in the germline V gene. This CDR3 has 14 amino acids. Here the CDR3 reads CASSYEDFNSPLHF. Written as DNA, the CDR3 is TGTGCCAGCAGTTACGAGGATTTTAATTCACCCCTCCACTTT.

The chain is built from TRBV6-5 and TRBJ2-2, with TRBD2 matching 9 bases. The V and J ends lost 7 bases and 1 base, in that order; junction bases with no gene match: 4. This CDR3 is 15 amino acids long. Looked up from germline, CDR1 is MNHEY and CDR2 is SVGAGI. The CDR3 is CASKLTSGNTGELFF. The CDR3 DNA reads TGTGCCAGCAAGTTGACTAGCGGGAACACCGGGGAGCTGTTTTTT.

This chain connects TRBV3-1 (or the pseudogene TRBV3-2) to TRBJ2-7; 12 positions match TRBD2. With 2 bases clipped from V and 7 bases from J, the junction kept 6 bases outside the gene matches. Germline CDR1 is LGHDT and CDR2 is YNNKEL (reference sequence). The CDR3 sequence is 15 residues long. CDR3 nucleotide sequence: TGTGCCAGCAGCCAACTAGCGGGAGGGCCGAGTGAGCAGTACTTC. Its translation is CASSQLAGGPSEQYF.

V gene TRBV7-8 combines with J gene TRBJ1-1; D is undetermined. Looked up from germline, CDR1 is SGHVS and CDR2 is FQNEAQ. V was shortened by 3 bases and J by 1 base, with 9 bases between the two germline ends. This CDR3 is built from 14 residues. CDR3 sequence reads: CASSLNRGNTEAFF. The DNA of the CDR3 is TGTGCCAGCAGCTTGAATCGAGGGAACACTGAAGCTTTCTTT.